This T cell receptor beta chain derives from a study of T cell repertoires in cytomegalovirus infection. Study-level results: Cumulative public TCR beta family frequency identified carriers of CMV plus the relevant HLA.

Germline CDR1 MNHEY, CDR2 SMNVEV (reference sequence). Trimming at V came to 4 bases and at J to 8 bases, leaving 11 bases not matched to a gene. This CDR3 is built from 15 residues. TCRdb re-called the reads with MiXCR, one entry per CDR3 protein. The sample has around 570,000 distinct CDR3 sequences; under 45% are singletons. With respect to this clonotype: No antigen is known for it.

The chain couples TRBV27 to TRBJ2-1, with TRBD1 matching over 7 bases. The TCR was taken from a human donor in good health (CMV status not recorded). Some clones in this sample may be carry-over from other donors' samples. The sample was cultured PBMCs, taken from culture after CMV antigen stimulation. The CDR3 loop reads CASSYRGQRVDEQFF. The CDR3 nucleotides read TGTGCCAGCAGTTACAGGGGACAGCGTGTCGATGAGCAGTTCTTC.